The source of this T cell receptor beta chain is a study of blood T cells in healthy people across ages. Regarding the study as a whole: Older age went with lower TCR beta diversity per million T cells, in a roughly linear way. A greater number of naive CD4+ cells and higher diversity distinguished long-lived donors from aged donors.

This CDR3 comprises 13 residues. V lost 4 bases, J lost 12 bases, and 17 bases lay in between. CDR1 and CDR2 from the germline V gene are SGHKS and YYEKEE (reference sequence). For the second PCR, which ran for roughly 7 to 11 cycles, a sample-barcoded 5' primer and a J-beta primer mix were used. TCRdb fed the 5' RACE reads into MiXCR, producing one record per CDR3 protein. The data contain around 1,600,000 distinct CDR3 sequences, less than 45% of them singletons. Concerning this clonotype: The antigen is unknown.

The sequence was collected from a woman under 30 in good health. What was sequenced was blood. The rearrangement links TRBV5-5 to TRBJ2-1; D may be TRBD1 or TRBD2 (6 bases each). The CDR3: CASSGLTGLGQFF. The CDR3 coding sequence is TGTGCCAGCAGCGGACTAACAGGGTTGGGGCAGTTCTTC.